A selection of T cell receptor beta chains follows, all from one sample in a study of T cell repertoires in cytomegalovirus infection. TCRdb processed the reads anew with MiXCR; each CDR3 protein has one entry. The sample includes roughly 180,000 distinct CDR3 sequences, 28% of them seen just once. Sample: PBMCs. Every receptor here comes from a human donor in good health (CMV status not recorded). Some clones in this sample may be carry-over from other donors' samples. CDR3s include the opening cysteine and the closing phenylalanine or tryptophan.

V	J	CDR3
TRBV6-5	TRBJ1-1	CAIINGGTTEAFF
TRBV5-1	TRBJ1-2	CASSPGREDGYTF
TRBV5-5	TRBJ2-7	CASSSGQGVASYEQYF
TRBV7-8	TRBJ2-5	CASSLPEAKTQYF
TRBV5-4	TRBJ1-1	CASSLTGGKSPEAFF
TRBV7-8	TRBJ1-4	CASSLSGASKELFF
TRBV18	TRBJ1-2	CASSPGQGSGYTF
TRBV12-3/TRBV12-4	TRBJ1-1	CASSFLGSAEAFF
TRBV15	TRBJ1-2	CATSRVEARYTF
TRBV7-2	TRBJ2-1	CASSFSGLAGGNNEQFF
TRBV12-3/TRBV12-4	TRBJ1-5	CASSLDRFQPQHF
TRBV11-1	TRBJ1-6	CASSLIEPLHF
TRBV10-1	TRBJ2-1	CATWTNCSYNEQFF
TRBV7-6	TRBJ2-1	CASSLVAGGASYNEQFF
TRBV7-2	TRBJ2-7	CASSSRTESYEQYF